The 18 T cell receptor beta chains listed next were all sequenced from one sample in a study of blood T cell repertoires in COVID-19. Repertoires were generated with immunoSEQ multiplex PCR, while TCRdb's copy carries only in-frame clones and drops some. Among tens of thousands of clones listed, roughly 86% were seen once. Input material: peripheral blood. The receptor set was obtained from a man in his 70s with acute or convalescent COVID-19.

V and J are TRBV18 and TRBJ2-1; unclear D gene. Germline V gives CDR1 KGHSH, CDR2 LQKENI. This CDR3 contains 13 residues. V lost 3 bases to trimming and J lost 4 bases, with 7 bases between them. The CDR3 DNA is TGTGCCAGCTCACCGGGCCTATACAATGAGCAGTTCTTC. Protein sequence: CASSPGLYNEQFF.

CDR3 sequence reads: CASATGIGTEAFF. CDR3 coding DNA: TGTGCCAGCGCAACAGGGATAGGCACTGAAGCTTTCTTT. This rearrangement joins TRBV19 to TRBJ1-1; TRBD1 is a possible D gene (6 bases). The germline V and J ends were trimmed by 9 bases and 4 bases, with 15 bases remaining between them. CDR1 is LNHDA and CDR2 is SQIVND in the germline V gene (reference sequence). This CDR3 spans 13 amino acids.

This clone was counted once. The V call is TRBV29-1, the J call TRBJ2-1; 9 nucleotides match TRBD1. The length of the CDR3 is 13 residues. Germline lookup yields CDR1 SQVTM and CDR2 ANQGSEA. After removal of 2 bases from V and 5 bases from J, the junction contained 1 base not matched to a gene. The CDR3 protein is CSVERDRDNEQFF. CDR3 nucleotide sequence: TGCAGCGTTGAAAGGGACAGGGACAATGAGCAGTTCTTC.

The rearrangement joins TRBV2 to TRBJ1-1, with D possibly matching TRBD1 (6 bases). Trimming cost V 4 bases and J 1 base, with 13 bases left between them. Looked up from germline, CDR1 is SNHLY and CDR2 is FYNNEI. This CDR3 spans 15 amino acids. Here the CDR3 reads CASSGPQGKNTEAFF. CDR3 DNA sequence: TGTGCCAGCAGTGGGCCCCAGGGGAAGAACACTGAAGCTTTCTTT.

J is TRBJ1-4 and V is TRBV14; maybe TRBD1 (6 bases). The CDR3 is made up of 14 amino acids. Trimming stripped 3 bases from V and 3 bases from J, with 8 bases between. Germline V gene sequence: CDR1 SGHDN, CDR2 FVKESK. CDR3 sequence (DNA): TGTGCCAGCAGCCAGTCAGGGGCTAATGAAAAACTGTTTTTT. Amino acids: CASSQSGANEKLFF. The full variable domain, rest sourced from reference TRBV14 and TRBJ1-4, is EAGVTQFPSHSVIEKGQTVTLRCDPISGHDNLYWYRRVMGKEIKFLLHFVKESKQDESGMPNNRFLAERTGGTYSTLKVQPAELEDSGVYFCASSQSGANEKLFFGSGTQLSVL.

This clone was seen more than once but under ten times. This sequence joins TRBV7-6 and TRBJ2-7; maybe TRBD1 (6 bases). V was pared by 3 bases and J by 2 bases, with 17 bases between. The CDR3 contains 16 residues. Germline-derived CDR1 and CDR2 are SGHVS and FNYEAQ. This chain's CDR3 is CASSLWVGAGTYEQYF. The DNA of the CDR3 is TGTGCCAGCAGCTTGTGGGTGGGGGCAGGGACCTACGAGCAGTACTTC.

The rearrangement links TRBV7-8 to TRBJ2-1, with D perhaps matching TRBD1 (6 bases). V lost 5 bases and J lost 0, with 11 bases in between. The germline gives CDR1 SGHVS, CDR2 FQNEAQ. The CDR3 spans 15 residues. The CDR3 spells CASSLRGSSYNEQFF. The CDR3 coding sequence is TGTGCCAGCAGCCTAAGGGGGAGCTCCTACAATGAGCAGTTCTTC.

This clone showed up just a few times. The CDR3 loop reads CASNQVANYGYTF. As DNA, the CDR3 is TGTGCCAGTAACCAGGTCGCTAACTATGGCTACACCTTC. The V and J genes are TRBV19 and TRBJ1-2; D uncertain. This CDR3 region has 13 residues. Germline assignment: CDR1 LNHDA and CDR2 SQIVND (reference sequence). Trimming stripped 7 bases from V and 0 bases from J, with 9 bases between.

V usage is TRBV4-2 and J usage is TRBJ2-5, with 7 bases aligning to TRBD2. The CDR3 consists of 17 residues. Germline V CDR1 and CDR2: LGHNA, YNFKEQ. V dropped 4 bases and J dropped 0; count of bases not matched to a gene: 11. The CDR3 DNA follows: TGTGCCAGCAGCCCCCAAAGGGGCGGGGGAAACCAAGAGACCCAGTACTTC. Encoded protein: CASSPQRGGGNQETQYF.

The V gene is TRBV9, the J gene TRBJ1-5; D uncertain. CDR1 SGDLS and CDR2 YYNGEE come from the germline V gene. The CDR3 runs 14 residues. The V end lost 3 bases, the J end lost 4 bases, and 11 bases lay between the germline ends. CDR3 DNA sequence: TGTGCCAGCAGCGCGAACCCGGGGAATCAGCCCCAGCATTTT. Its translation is CASSANPGNQPQHF.

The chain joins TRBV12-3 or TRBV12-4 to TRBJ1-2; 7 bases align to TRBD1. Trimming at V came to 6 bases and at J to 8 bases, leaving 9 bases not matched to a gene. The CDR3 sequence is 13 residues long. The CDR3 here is CASSSTGLVGYTF. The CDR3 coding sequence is TGTGCCAGCAGCTCGACAGGGCTCGTCGGCTACACCTTC.

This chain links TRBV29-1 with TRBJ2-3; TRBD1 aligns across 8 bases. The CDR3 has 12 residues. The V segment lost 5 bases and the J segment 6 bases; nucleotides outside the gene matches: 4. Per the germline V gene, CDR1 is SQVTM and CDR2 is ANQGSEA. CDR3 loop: CSVLQGADTQYF. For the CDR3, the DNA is TGCAGCGTTCTTCAGGGGGCTGATACGCAGTATTTT.

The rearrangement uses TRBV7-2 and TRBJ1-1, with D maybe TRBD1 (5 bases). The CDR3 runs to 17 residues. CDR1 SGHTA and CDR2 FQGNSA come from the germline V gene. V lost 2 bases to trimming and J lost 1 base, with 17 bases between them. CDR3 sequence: CASSLSSATVKNTEAFF. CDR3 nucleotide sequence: TGTGCCAGCAGCTTATCTTCCGCGACAGTGAAGAACACTGAAGCTTTCTTT.

The CDR3 nucleotides read TGTGCCAGCAGCCAGGGGCGGGGACAGTCCTCTGGAAACACCATATATTTT. Its protein product is CASSQGRGQSSGNTIYF. V gene TRBV11-2 combines with J gene TRBJ1-3; 7 nucleotides agree with TRBD1. V gave up 5 bases and J gave up 0 bases; unmatched junction bases: 10. This CDR3 contains 17 residues. CDR1 and CDR2 (germline): SGHAT, FQNNGV.

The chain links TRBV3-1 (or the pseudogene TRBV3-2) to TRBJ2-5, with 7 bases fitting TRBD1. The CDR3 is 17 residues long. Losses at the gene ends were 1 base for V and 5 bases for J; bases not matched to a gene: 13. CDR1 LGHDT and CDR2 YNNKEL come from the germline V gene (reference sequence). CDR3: CASSQALGQARGETQYF. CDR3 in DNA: TGTGCCAGCAGCCAAGCCCTAGGACAGGCCAGAGGGGAGACCCAGTACTTC.

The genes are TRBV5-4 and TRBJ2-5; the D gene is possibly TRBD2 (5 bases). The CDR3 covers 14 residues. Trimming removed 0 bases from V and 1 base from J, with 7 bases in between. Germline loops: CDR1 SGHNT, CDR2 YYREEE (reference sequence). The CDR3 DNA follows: TGTGCCAGCAGCTTGGGGCTAGCCCAAGAGACCCAGTACTTC. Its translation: CASSLGLAQETQYF.

The CDR3: CASSLLANYGYTF. CDR3 bases: TGTGCCAGCAGTTTATTAGCTAACTATGGCTACACCTTC. V is TRBV12-3 or TRBV12-4 and J is TRBJ1-2; D unresolved. The CDR3 loop spans 13 amino acids. Trimming removed 2 bases from V and 0 bases from J, with 4 bases in between.

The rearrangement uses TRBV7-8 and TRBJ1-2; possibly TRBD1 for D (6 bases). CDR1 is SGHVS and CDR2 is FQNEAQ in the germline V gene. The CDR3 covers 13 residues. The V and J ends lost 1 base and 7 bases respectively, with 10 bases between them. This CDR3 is CASSLGGLSGYTF. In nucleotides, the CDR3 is TGTGCCAGCAGCTTAGGGGGGCTGAGTGGCTACACCTTC.